Following are 28 T cell receptor beta chains from one sample sequenced in a study of tumor-infiltrating lymphocytes in primary liver carcinoma. Without any cell sorting, about 18-30 mg of bulk tissue yielded co-extracted RNA and DNA. The template, roughly 0.45 ug total RNA, yielded TCR beta cDNA made with a constant-region primer. Three nested multiplex PCR rounds, a slightly modified ARM-PCR, produced the libraries for TCR beta. Rounds one and two of PCR, each of around 9 cycles, were primed with TRBV1-TRBV30 forward primers and a C-beta reverse primer. TCRdb called the multiplex PCR reads again in MiXCR, with one record for every CDR3 protein. This sample has fewer than 85,000 distinct CDR3 sequences; roughly 71% occur once, and the top ten carry about 26%. The sample was tumor-adjacent normal liver tissue. Receptors were obtained from a man aged 40-49 years with primary liver carcinoma and hepatitis B virus infection.

V is TRBV29-1 and J is TRBJ2-6; D not resolved. Germline-derived CDR1 and CDR2 are SQVTM and ANQGSEA. CDR3 length: 12 amino acids. V was cut by 7 bases and J by 3 bases, with 7 bases left in between. The CDR3, as DNA: TGCAGCGGTGTTTTTGGGGCCAACGTCCTGACTTTC. This translates into CSGVFGANVLTF.

The V gene is TRBV14, the J gene TRBJ2-1; D gene unclear. The germline CDR1 and CDR2 sequences are SGHDN and FVKESK. Trimming removed 4 bases at V and 6 bases at J, with 7 bases between. The CDR3 extends over 12 amino acids. The CDR3 DNA sequence: TGTGCCAGCAGCCTGCCAAGCAATGAGCAGTTCTTC. Amino acids: CASSLPSNEQFF. The full variable domain, with the rest looked up from reference TRBV14 and TRBJ2-1, is EAGVTQFPSHSVIEKGQTVTLRCDPISGHDNLYWYRRVMGKEIKFLLHFVKESKQDESGMPNNRFLAERTGGTYSTLKVQPAELEDSGVYFCASSLPSNEQFFGPGTRLTVL.

In the case of this clonotype: One end of the junction does not line up with germline, which may come from a read error. The chain combines TRBV7-9 with TRBJ2-7; TRBD2 is a possible D gene (6 bases). The CDR3 sequence is 12 residues long. Germline V CDR1 and CDR2: SEHNR, FQNEAQ (reference sequence). CDR3 loop: CTSILADYEQYF. The CDR3 DNA is TGTACCAGCATCTTAGCGGATTACGAGCAGTACTTC.

Concerning this clonotype: An end of the junction does not agree with germline; a read error may underlie this. The J gene is TRBJ2-7, the V gene TRBV6-6, with D uncertain. This CDR3 is built from 15 residues. Germline V CDR1 and CDR2: MNHNY, SVGAGI (reference sequence). The DNA for the CDR3 is TGTGCCAGCAATTACTCACGCAGGAGCTCCTATGAGCAGTACTTC. Encoded protein: CASNYSRRSSYEQYF.

On this clonotype: Given a much more abundant clone one base away, this may be a read error. The chain has TRBV5-1 and TRBJ2-2, with D uncertain. The ends were cut back, 0 bases at V and 10 bases at J, with 10 bases in the middle. Germline V gene sequence: CDR1 SGHRS, CDR2 YFSETQ. The CDR3 loop spans 13 amino acids. The CDR3 reads CASSLDKAMELFF. DNA for the CDR3: TGCGCCAGCAGCTTGGACAAGGCAATGGAGCTGTTTTTT.

This chain uses TRBV11-1 with TRBJ2-1; D perhaps matches TRBD2 (5 bases). Trimming cost V 1 base and J 5 bases, with 9 bases left between them. The CDR3 runs to 14 residues. Germline V gene sequence: CDR1 SGHAT, CDR2 FQDESV (reference sequence). CDR3 coding DNA: TGTGCCAGCAGCTTAGGCTCAGCGGACAATGAGCAGTTCTTC. This encodes CASSLGSADNEQFF. The full variable domain, with the rest looked up from reference TRBV11-1 and TRBJ2-1, is EAEVAQSPRYKITEKSQAVAFWCDPISGHATLYWYRQILGQGPELLVQFQDESVVDDSQLPKDRFSAERLKGVDSTLKIQPAELGDSAMYLCASSLGSADNEQFFGPGTRLTVL.

This clonotype was detected only a few times. Germline and junction disagree at one end, which may indicate a read error. CDR3 nucleotide sequence: TGTGCCAACAGTCCAGGGACCTGGACGGGGTCTTCCTACGAGCAGTACTTC. Translating it yields CANSPGTWTGSSYEQYF. This chain links TRBV28 with TRBJ2-7, with D perhaps matching TRBD1 or TRBD2 (5 bases each). The CDR3 length is 17 residues. Germline V lookup: CDR1 MDHEN, CDR2 SYDVKM.

On this clonotype itself: Possible read error: a much larger clone is one base away. The chain recombines TRBV29-1 with TRBJ1-1, with a possible D match to TRBD1 (5 bases). The germline gives CDR1 SQVTM, CDR2 ANQGSEA. The CDR3 loop spans 15 amino acids. The CDR3 nucleotides read TGCTGCGCATCGGGGGGGTGGGCTATGAACACTGAAGCTTTCTTT. Amino acid sequence: CCASGGWAMNTEAFF.

Comments on this clonotype: A read error is likely, as this CDR3 ends without the conserved phenylalanine or tryptophan. CDR3 in DNA: TGCGCCAGCAGCTCGGTTGGGACAGGAGGCTACACCCTC. It translates to CASSSVGTGGYTL. The chain is built from TRBV5-6 and TRBJ1-2; 8 bases match TRBD1. Germline assignment: CDR1 SGHDT and CDR2 YYEEEE. The CDR3 is 13 residues long.

Notes on this clonotype: A much larger clone differs by one base, so this may be a read error. The chain links TRBV5-1 to TRBJ2-6; D may be TRBD1 (6 bases). Germline-derived CDR1 and CDR2 are SGHRS and YFSETQ. The CDR3 totals 16 residues. In DNA form, the CDR3 reads TGCGCCGGCAGCTCCCAGGGGAGATCTGGGGCCAACGTCCTGACTTTC. It codes for CAGSSQGRSGANVLTF.

In the case of this clonotype: The junction differs from germline at one of its ends, possibly a read error. The chain recombines TRBV6-5 with TRBJ2-1; D gene unclear. From germline, CDR1 is MNHEY and CDR2 SVGAGI. This CDR3 comprises 15 residues. This CDR3 is CASRYGSNFNNEQFF. The CDR3, as DNA: TGTGCCAGCAGATACGGAAGCAACTTTAACAATGAGCAGTTCTTT.

In its sample, this clonotype was seen many times. The chain combines TRBV4-1 with TRBJ2-1, with D hard to call. Trimming shortened V by 1 base and J by 2 bases, and 15 bases separated the two germline ends. The germline gives CDR1 MGHRA, CDR2 YSYEKL. The CDR3 consists of 17 residues. The CDR3 bases are TGCGCCAGCAGCCAAGGATCCCCAGAGTCGGCCTACAATGAGCAGTTCTTC. It is translated as CASSQGSPESAYNEQFF.

The chain is built from TRBV4-2 and TRBJ2-1; no reliable D call. Germline-derived CDR1 and CDR2 are LGHNA and YNFKEQ. V lost 3 bases and J lost 8, with 17 bases in between. The CDR3 extends over 15 amino acids. CDR3 amino acids: CASSQASDGSYEQFF. The CDR3, as DNA: TGTGCCAGCAGCCAGGCCTCGGACGGCAGCTATGAGCAGTTCTTC.

This clonotype was detected a few times. J is TRBJ1-2 and V is TRBV6-5; TRBD1 agrees at 8 bases. V dropped 0 bases and J dropped 10; count of bases not matched to a gene: 10. CDR3 length: 15 residues. Per germline, CDR1 MNHEY and CDR2 SVGAGI. The CDR3 protein is CASSYSTGGIFVYTF. The DNA for the CDR3 is TGTGCCAGCAGTTACTCTACAGGGGGAATATTTGTCTACACCTTC.

Comment on this clonotype: At one boundary the junction diverges from the germline segment, which might be a read error. The V and J genes are TRBV4-1 and TRBJ2-7, with a possible D match to TRBD2 (6 bases). The CDR3 extends over 15 amino acids. Per the germline V gene, CDR1 is MGHRA and CDR2 is YSYEKL. CDR3 in amino acids: CAGSRDMGGGYEQYF. For the CDR3, the DNA is TGCGCCGGCAGCCGAGATATGGGAGGTGGCTACGAGCAGTACTTC.

This clonotype occurred a few times. The J gene is TRBJ2-1, the V gene TRBV6-5; 10 bases match TRBD2. The CDR3 sequence is 13 residues long. Germline CDR1 is MNHEY and CDR2 is SVGAGI. The V segment lost 7 bases and the J segment 14 bases; nucleotides outside the gene matches: 11. CDR3 protein: CASTLTSGTVEFF. DNA for the CDR3: TGTGCCAGCACCCTCACTAGCGGGACTGTCGAGTTCTTC.

For this clonotype: This may arise from a read error, as a much more abundant clone is one base away. This rearrangement joins TRBV11-2 to TRBJ2-1; D not certain. The CDR3 sequence is 12 residues long. Between the trimmed V and J ends, which lost 1 base and 13 bases, there was a span of 11 bases. Per the germline V gene, CDR1 is SGHAT and CDR2 is FQNNGV. CDR3 sequence reads: CASSLGGLDQFF. In nucleotides, the CDR3 is TGTGCCAGCAGCTTAGGTGGTCTTGATCAGTTCTTC. The complete variable domain, with remaining parts taken from reference TRBV11-2 and TRBJ2-1, reads EAGVAQSPRYKIIEKRQSVAFWCNPISGHATLYWYQQILGQGPKLLIQFQNNGVVDDSQLPKDRFSAERLKGVDSTLKIQPAKLEDSAVYLCASSLGGLDQFFGPGTRLTVL.

V is TRBV4-2 and J is TRBJ2-2; 8 bases agree with TRBD1. Germline CDR1 reads LGHNA; CDR2 reads YNFKEQ. The CDR3 sequence is 14 residues long. This CDR3 reads CASGTGGYTGELFF. The DNA for the CDR3 is TGTGCTAGCGGTACAGGGGGTTACACCGGGGAGCTGTTTTTT.

This clonotype was recorded a few times. One junction end does not reproduce the germline sequence, and a read error may be involved. The chain is built from TRBV6-6 and TRBJ2-3, with a weak D call TRBD1 (5 bases). The length of the CDR3 is 13 residues. From germline, CDR1 is MNHNY and CDR2 SVGAGI (reference sequence). The CDR3 sequence is CAASAGSADTQYF. CDR3 sequence (DNA): TGTGCCGCATCGGCAGGGTCTGCAGATACACAGTATTTT.

This clonotype was observed a handful of times. The chain employs TRBV6-1 and TRBJ2-7, with D unresolved. The ends were cut back, 2 bases at V and 9 bases at J, with 14 bases in the middle. The CDR3 is made up of 13 amino acids. Germline assignment: CDR1 MNHNS and CDR2 SASEGT. This CDR3 is CASSEIYDLGQYF. The CDR3 DNA is TGTGCCAGCAGTGAAATTTACGACCTCGGGCAGTACTTC.

The J gene is TRBJ2-3, the V gene TRBV29-1, with 7 bases aligning to TRBD1. Unmatched junction bases numbered 7, after V lost 7 bases and J lost 3 bases. CDR3 size: 13 residues. Germline assignment: CDR1 SQVTM and CDR2 ANQGSEA. Here the CDR3 reads CSALQGTTDTQYF. As DNA, the CDR3 is TGCAGCGCACTACAGGGGACAACAGATACGCAGTATTTT.

The chain links TRBV4-3 to TRBJ2-3; D assignment may be TRBD1 or TRBD2 (5 bases each). The CDR3 totals 15 residues. V was shortened by 0 bases and J by 4 bases, with 11 bases between the two germline ends. CDR1 is LGHNA and CDR2 is YSLEER in the germline V gene. This CDR3 is CASSQDNRRADTQYF. Written as DNA, the CDR3 is TGCGCCAGCAGCCAAGACAACAGGCGGGCAGATACGCAGTATTTT.

Concerning this clonotype itself: A read error may be the cause here, since a much bigger clone is one base away. The chain couples TRBV7-9 to TRBJ2-3, with 7 bases matching TRBD2. The CDR3 runs 16 residues. V lost 5 bases, J lost 0 bases, and 8 bases stayed unmatched. The germline V gene has CDR1 SEHNR and CDR2 FQNEAQ (reference sequence). CDR3 region: CASSILAVTSTDTQYF. The CDR3 DNA follows: TGTGCCAGCAGCATTCTAGCGGTTACTAGCACAGATACGCAGTATTTT.

As for this clonotype: This may come from a read error, since a much larger clone is one base off. This chain joins TRBV11-2 and TRBJ1-1, with 9 positions matching TRBD1. CDR3 length: 13 residues. Germline V gene sequence: CDR1 SGHAT, CDR2 FQNNGV. CDR3 DNA sequence: TGTGCCAACAGCAGAGGCGGGACAGGGAATGATTTCTTT. Translating it yields CANSRGGTGNDFF.

A note on this clonotype: With a much larger clone just one base away, this may be a read error. This sequence joins TRBV28 and TRBJ2-5; D tentatively fits TRBD1 or TRBD2 (5 bases each). From germline, CDR1 is MDHEN and CDR2 SYDVKM. CDR3 length: 14 residues. CDR3 bases: TGTGCCAACAGTTTCCGGGGCTACCAAGAGACCCAGTACTTC. Amino acids: CANSFRGYQETQYF. The whole variable domain, remainder taken from reference TRBV28 and TRBJ2-5, is DVKVTQSSRYLVKRTGEKVFLECVQDMDHENMFWYRQDPGLGLRLIYFSYDVKMKEKGDIPEGYSVSREKKERFSLILESASTNQTSMYLCANSFRGYQETQYFGPGTRLLVL.

On this clonotype itself: A single base separates this from a much larger clone, so it may be a read error. This chain links TRBV29-1 with TRBJ1-5, with D perhaps TRBD1 (6 bases). The CDR3 is made up of 13 amino acids. From germline, CDR1 is SQVTM and CDR2 ANQGSEA. This CDR3 reads CSAGGGANQPHHF. CDR3 nucleotide sequence: TGCAGCGCCGGAGGGGGAGCGAATCAGCCCCATCATTTT.

This clonotype was seen once. Because the CDR3 is missing its conserved closing phenylalanine or tryptophan, this is likely a read error. This chain joins TRBV5-6 and TRBJ1-1; D is perhaps TRBD1 (5 bases). This CDR3 is 14 amino acids long. V shed 4 bases and J shed 4 bases, with 14 bases lying between them. CDR1 SGHDT and CDR2 YYEEEE come from the germline V gene. The CDR3 sequence is CASSLWGEGTEAFS. The CDR3 bases are TGTGCCAGCAGCCTTTGGGGGGAAGGCACTGAAGCTTTCTCT.

The chain recombines TRBV4-2 with TRBJ2-7, with D unresolved. The CDR3 extends over 15 amino acids. The ends were cut back, 3 bases at V and 6 bases at J, with 18 bases in the middle. Germline values: CDR1 LGHNA, CDR2 YNFKEQ. CDR3 DNA: TGTGCCAGCAGCCAGGATAGGCTAGTAGGTACCGAGCAGTACTTC. Its protein product is CASSQDRLVGTEQYF.